This T cell receptor beta chain was retrieved from a study of CD8+ T cells in alopecia areata. General observations from the study: Patients displayed less clarity in TCR sharing than mice, a finding possibly related to HLA.

The treatment denotes: oral pan-JAK inhibitor, 5-10 mg twice daily. Extracted RNA was reverse transcribed, and the resulting cDNA served as sequencing template. Profiling relied on immunoSEQ multiplex PCR, and the TCRdb table lists in-frame clones only, not all of them. The sample comprises nearly 200,000 clones, nearly 60% of which are singletons, and 5% to 6% rests with the top ten. J was trimmed by 6 bases and V by 2 bases; bases with no gene match: 3. Germline V CDR1 and CDR2: GTSNPN, SVGIG (reference sequence). CDR3 length: 12 residues. Details on this clone: Its antigen is unidentified.

The sequence came from a human donor with alopecia areata. The chain is built from TRBV30 and TRBJ1-1, with 7 positions matching TRBD1. The sequencing here drew on CD4+ T cells sorted from blood, taken at week 24, from a patient treated with tofacitinib. The CDR3, as DNA: TGTGCCTGGAGTTCCGACAGGGCTGAAGCTTTCTTT. This encodes CAWSSDRAEAFF.